The 23 T cell receptor beta chains given below trace back to one sample, sequenced in a study of cytomegalovirus exposure and HLA in healthy donors (dated by TCRdb to between 2016 and 2019). Library prep was done by the immunoSEQ multiplex PCR assay. A mixture of 60 forward primers for TCR Vbeta segments and 13 reverse primers for TCR Jbeta segments was used in the multiplex PCR. The clones in this table, taken by TCRdb from immuneACCESS, are in-frame only. Not every clone is retained; where verified, under half of the shortfall comes from an unresolved V gene, and the cause of the rest is unknown. This sample holds more than 95,000 clones; 83% were observed only once. The top ten constitute roughly 3.5% of the sample. Sequencing was carried out using PBMCs. These receptors all come from a woman between 35 and 50 years old in good health and CMV-seropositive.

This rearrangement joins TRBV9 to TRBJ2-7; TRBD1 is a possible D gene (7 bases). Germline CDR1 and CDR2: SGDLS and YYNGEE. The CDR3 covers 14 residues. Between the trimmed V and J ends, which lost 4 bases and 2 bases, there was a span of 13 bases. The CDR3 spells CASSPGGTAYEQYF. In nucleotides, the CDR3 is TGTGCCAGCAGCCCCGGAGGGACAGCCTACGAGCAGTACTTC.

This chain links TRBV7-3 with TRBJ1-1; D might be TRBD1 (6 bases). The CDR3 spans 13 residues. In germline, CDR1 is SGHTA, CDR2 FQGTGA. Trimming pared 3 bases from V and 11 bases from J, leaving 16 bases between. The CDR3 reads CASSLNRGSMAFF. The DNA for the CDR3 is TGTGCCAGCAGCTTGAATAGGGGGAGCATGGCTTTCTTT.

V usage is TRBV30 and J usage is TRBJ1-4; 9 nucleotides match TRBD1. CDR1 is GTSNPN and CDR2 is SVGIG in the germline V gene (reference sequence). Trimming cost V 2 bases and J 8 bases; bases outside gene matches: 6. The CDR3 runs to 14 residues. The CDR3 is CAWSPGTGTEKLFF. Here the CDR3 DNA reads TGTGCCTGGAGTCCCGGGACAGGGACCGAAAAACTGTTTTTT.

The chain couples TRBV6-1 to TRBJ1-1; 9 bases map to TRBD1. Trimming cost V 2 bases and J 4 bases; bases outside gene matches: 8. The CDR3 totals 16 residues. In germline, CDR1 is MNHNS, CDR2 SASEGT. CDR3 in amino acids: CASSELALTGGTEAFF. Here the CDR3 DNA reads TGTGCCAGCAGTGAACTAGCGTTGACAGGGGGCACTGAAGCTTTCTTT.

The V and J genes are TRBV7-3 and TRBJ2-2; 7 positions agree with TRBD2. J lost 6 bases, V lost 5 bases, and 3 bases had no gene match. This CDR3 is 13 amino acids long. The germline V gene encodes CDR1 SGHTA and CDR2 FQGTGA. The CDR3, as DNA: TGTGCCAGCAGCCGGGGAGGGGCCGGGGAGCTGTTTTTT. As protein: CASSRGGAGELFF.

The rearrangement links TRBV6-5 to TRBJ2-5, with D possibly being TRBD1 (6 bases). Germline lookup yields CDR1 MNHEY and CDR2 SVGAGI. Deletions cut 5 bases from V and 4 bases from J, with 14 bases between. CDR3 length equals 14 residues. The CDR3 spells CASSRRQVGETQYF. DNA of the CDR3: TGTGCCAGCAGTCGCCGACAGGTTGGAGAGACCCAGTACTTC.

CDR3 protein: CASSLTGRISPLHF. CDR3 bases: TGCGCCAGCAGTTTGACAGGGCGAATTTCACCCCTCCACTTT. The V gene is TRBV5-1, the J gene TRBJ1-6; 7 positions match TRBD1. This CDR3 contains 14 residues. J was trimmed by 9 bases and V by 5 bases; bases with no gene match: 8. Per the germline V gene, CDR1 is SGHRS and CDR2 is YFSETQ.

The rearrangement links TRBV4-3 to TRBJ2-2; TRBD2 matches 9 bases. V shed 1 base, J shed 6 bases, and the junction held 3 bases outside the gene matches. Germline CDR1 and CDR2: LGHNA and YSLEER. CDR3 length: 15 amino acids. This CDR3 reads CASSQGSSGAGELFF. In nucleotides, the CDR3 is TGCGCCAGCAGCCAAGGGTCTAGCGGGGCCGGGGAGCTGTTTTTT.

V usage is TRBV28 and J usage is TRBJ1-1, with D hard to call. Trimming removed 6 bases from V and 5 bases from J, with 16 bases in between. The CDR3 totals 14 residues. Germline lookup yields CDR1 MDHEN and CDR2 SYDVKM. Here the CDR3 reads CASSPLWEGTEAFF. Written as DNA, the CDR3 is TGTGCCAGCAGCCCCCTATGGGAGGGTACTGAAGCTTTCTTT.

V gene TRBV2 combines with J gene TRBJ2-1, with TRBD2 identical over 8 bases. The trim removed 0 bases at V and 8 bases at J, leaving 3 bases unmatched. This CDR3 has 14 amino acids. Germline assignment: CDR1 SNHLY and CDR2 FYNNEI. The CDR3 loop is CASSEAGLVHEQFF. CDR3 coding DNA: TGTGCCAGCAGTGAAGCGGGACTAGTTCATGAGCAGTTCTTC.

The CDR3 protein is CASSPAGLRNEQFF. CDR3 nucleotides: TGTGCCAGCAGCCCCGCGGGATTAAGGAATGAGCAGTTCTTC. The chain couples TRBV7-9 to TRBJ2-1; D is perhaps TRBD2 (6 bases). Trimming shortened V by 5 bases and J by 7 bases, and 15 bases separated the two germline ends. CDR3 length equals 14 residues. CDR1 SEHNR and CDR2 FQNEAQ come from the germline V gene (reference sequence).

The V call is TRBV6-5, the J call TRBJ1-4; D is undetermined. The CDR3 runs to 13 residues. Germline-derived CDR1 and CDR2 are MNHEY and SVGAGI. The ends were cut back, 7 bases at V and 8 bases at J, with 14 bases in the middle. CDR3 protein: CASTTGLREKLFF. CDR3 sequence (DNA): TGTGCCAGCACCACGGGGTTACGGGAAAAACTGTTTTTT.

A remark on this clone: The junction departs from germline at one end; a sequencing error may be responsible. The chain uses TRBV7-9 and TRBJ1-2; D gene uncertain. The CDR3 is 12 residues long. Germline values: CDR1 SEHNR, CDR2 FQNEAQ (reference sequence). In nucleotides, the CDR3 is TGTTCCAGCAGCTTCGTTAGCGGTGGCTACACCTTC. The encoded protein is CSSSFVSGGYTF.

The chain is built from TRBV2 and TRBJ2-3, with TRBD1 identical over 10 bases. J lost 0 bases, V lost 6 bases, and 3 bases had no gene match. The germline CDR1 and CDR2 sequences are SNHLY and FYNNEI. This CDR3 contains 15 residues. CDR3 in amino acids: CASSEDRGSTDTQYF. The CDR3 region has the DNA TGTGCCAGCAGCGAGGACAGGGGGAGCACAGATACGCAGTATTTT. Variable domain in full (rest from reference TRBV2 and TRBJ2-3): EPEVTQTPSHQVTQMGQEVILRCVPISNHLYFYWYRQILGQKVEFLVSFYNNEISEKSEIFDDQFSVERPDGSNFTLKIRSTKLEDSAMYFCASSEDRGSTDTQYFGPGTRLTVL.

This chain connects TRBV6-6 to TRBJ2-5; 11 bases match TRBD2. Germline CDR1 and CDR2: MNHNY and SVGAGI (reference sequence). The V gene end was trimmed by 6 bases and the J gene end by 7 bases; junction bases not matched to a gene: 10. The CDR3 has 15 residues. The CDR3 reads CASSHSGTSGGTQYF. DNA for the CDR3: TGTGCCAGCAGCCACTCCGGGACTAGCGGCGGGACCCAGTACTTC.

The genes are TRBV7-8 and TRBJ2-3, with a possible D match to TRBD1 (5 bases). The CDR3 length is 18 residues. V was shortened by 0 bases and J by 0 bases, with 16 bases between the two germline ends. The germline gives CDR1 SGHVS, CDR2 FQNEAQ. CDR3 coding DNA: TGTGCCAGCAGCTTAGCGTGGGGCAGGTTGTATAGCACAGATACGCAGTATTTT. Its protein is CASSLAWGRLYSTDTQYF.

This clone was observed a handful of times. This chain connects TRBV7-9 to TRBJ2-7, with 7 positions matching TRBD1. With V trimmed by 6 bases and J by 5 bases, 10 bases remained unmatched. The CDR3 has 14 amino acids. Germline V lookup: CDR1 SEHNR, CDR2 FQNEAQ (reference sequence). The CDR3 reads CASSPDRVFDEQYF. The CDR3 DNA follows: TGTGCCAGCAGTCCCGACAGGGTTTTCGACGAGCAGTACTTC.

This sequence joins TRBV21-1 and TRBJ2-5; the table gives TRBD2 as D, unverified against the DNA. TRBV21-1 is a listed pseudogene. CDR3 length equals 14 residues. The DNA for the CDR3 is TGTGCCAGCAGCAAAGCTGGGGGGGAGGAGACCCAGTACTTC. This gives the protein CASSKAGGEETQYF.

This clone has only a few counts. The chain has TRBV6-5 and TRBJ2-5, with D hard to call. Trimming took 0 bases from V and 3 from J, leaving 11 bases between them. The CDR3 consists of 15 residues. From germline, CDR1 is MNHEY and CDR2 SVGAGI. CDR3 nucleotides: TGTGCCAGCAGTTACTCTCTCGCGAACGAAGAGACCCAGTACTTC. Its protein is CASSYSLANEETQYF.

The CDR3 nucleotides are TGCGCCAGCAGCCAAGATACCGGCGGGAACACTGAAGCTTTCTTT. Protein: CASSQDTGGNTEAFF. V and J are TRBV4-3 and TRBJ1-1, with D unresolved. The CDR3 has 15 residues. Trimming stripped 0 bases from V and 1 base from J, with 9 bases between. Germline assignment: CDR1 LGHNA and CDR2 YSLEER.

CDR3 coding DNA: TGTGCCAGCAGTCTCCGGGAGAACAATCAGCCCCAGCATTTT. Its translation is CASSLRENNQPQHF. The chain couples TRBV28 to TRBJ1-5; D remains unclear. Trimming removed 5 bases from V and 3 bases from J, with 11 bases in between. The CDR3 covers 14 residues. Germline V gives CDR1 MDHEN, CDR2 SYDVKM. Based on the CDR3 plus reference TRBV28 and TRBJ1-5, the full variable domain is DVKVTQSSRYLVKRTGEKVFLECVQDMDHENMFWYRQDPGLGLRLIYFSYDVKMKEKGDIPEGYSVSREKKERFSLILESASTNQTSMYLCASSLRENNQPQHFGDGTRLSIL.

This chain links TRBV19 with TRBJ1-5; 7 bases align to TRBD1. Germline-derived CDR1 and CDR2 are LNHDA and SQIVND (reference sequence). The CDR3 length is 16 residues. V shed 5 bases and J 0 bases; nucleotides not matched to a gene: 7. The CDR3 DNA sequence: TGTGCCAGTAGTTTCCTGGGGACAGCTAGCAATCAGCCCCAGCATTTT. Translation: CASSFLGTASNQPQHF.

This chain connects TRBV5-1 to TRBJ1-2; 8 bases fit TRBD1. V shed 3 bases, J shed 5 bases, and the junction held 3 bases outside the gene matches. This CDR3 is built from 13 residues. Looked up from germline, CDR1 is SGHRS and CDR2 is YFSETQ. The DNA for the CDR3 is TGCGCCAGCAGCTCCGGACAGGGATATGGCTACACCTTC. Its translation is CASSSGQGYGYTF.